This passage covers 25 T cell receptor beta chains from one sample sequenced in a study of a mutant IDH1 vaccine in newly diagnosed glioma. Method: immunoSEQ multiplex PCR; TCRdb's copy keeps in-frame clones and lacks some. The sample has more than 30,000 clones, nearly 90% seen once. Time point reported: week 11, during vaccination. In the vaccine, a single dose held 300 ug of the mutant IDH1 20-mer peptide, along with topical imiquimod. Which antigens these TCRs recognize remains unknown. This sample comprised PBMCs, obtained from a glioma patient whose treatment included an IDH1 peptide vaccine. All receptors come from a man aged 18 to 29 with glioma.

The chain carries TRBV6-6 and TRBJ1-5; D is unresolved. Germline V gives CDR1 MNHNY, CDR2 SVGAGI (reference sequence). This CDR3 region has 12 residues. The ends were cut back, 6 bases at V and 1 base at J, with 4 bases in the middle. Written as DNA, the CDR3 is TGTGCCAGCAGCCCGAGCAATCAGCCCCAGCATTTT. Residues: CASSPSNQPQHF.

The J gene is TRBJ2-1, the V gene TRBV10-3, with 8 bases lining up with TRBD2. Germline-derived CDR1 and CDR2 are ENHRY and SYGVKD. J lost 9 bases, V lost 4 bases, and 14 bases had no gene match. This CDR3 spans 16 amino acids. CDR3 bases: TGTGCCATCAGTGGCGGAAGCGGCGGGAGGTTAGTTGAGCAGTTCTTC. This gives the protein CAISGGSGGRLVEQFF.

The chain joins TRBV10-2 to TRBJ2-7; D is unclear. CDR1 WSHSY and CDR2 SAAADI come from the germline V gene. Trimming took 2 bases from V and 3 from J, leaving 5 bases between them. The CDR3 length is 12 residues. CDR3 bases: TGCGCCAGCAGTGAGCTCGGCTACGAGCAGTACTTC. Translation: CASSELGYEQYF.

The V gene is TRBV5-4, the J gene TRBJ1-1; 7 bases match TRBD1. The CDR3 length is 16 residues. Losses at the gene ends were 4 bases for V and 1 base for J; bases not matched to a gene: 10. CDR1 SGHNT and CDR2 YYREEE come from the germline V gene (reference sequence). DNA for the CDR3: TGTGCCAGCAGCCCCCAGGCGGGGACAGCGAACACTGAAGCTTTCTTT. Protein: CASSPQAGTANTEAFF.

The chain recombines TRBV28 with TRBJ2-7, with D perhaps matching TRBD1 (6 bases). The CDR3 runs to 14 residues. Germline V gives CDR1 MDHEN, CDR2 SYDVKM. V lost 4 bases and J lost 0, with 10 bases in between. This chain's CDR3 is CASSSGQTSYEQYF. Written as DNA, the CDR3 is TGTGCCAGCAGTTCCGGACAGACCTCCTACGAGCAGTACTTC.

The CDR3 nucleotides are TGTGCCAGCAGTTATCGCACTAGCGGACCTTCCTACGAGCAGTACTTC. It encodes CASSYRTSGPSYEQYF. The V and J genes are TRBV6-5 and TRBJ2-7; 8 bases line up with TRBD2. Germline trimming cut 3 bases from V and 1 base from J; bases unmatched to any gene: 8. There are 16 residues in the CDR3. Germline values: CDR1 MNHEY, CDR2 SVGAGI.

The chain uses TRBV5-6 and TRBJ2-1; D gene uncertain. Per germline, CDR1 SGHDT and CDR2 YYEEEE. The CDR3 length is 13 residues. V was clipped by 0 bases and J by 4 bases, with 5 bases between them. CDR3 residues: CASSLVRYNEQFF. Here the CDR3 DNA reads TGTGCCAGCAGCTTGGTAAGATACAATGAGCAGTTCTTC.

The chain couples TRBV18 to TRBJ2-7; D is undetermined. The germline V gene has CDR1 KGHSH and CDR2 LQKENI. This CDR3 comprises 16 residues. Trimming left V 3 bases short and J 0 bases short, with 15 bases between. As DNA, the CDR3 is TGTGCCAGCTCACCGTCCGGACCGACGAGCTCCTACGAGCAGTACTTC. Translating gives CASSPSGPTSSYEQYF.

Here the CDR3 DNA reads TGCGCCAGCAGCTTTCAGGGACCGAATGAAAAACTGTTTTTT. As protein: CASSFQGPNEKLFF. The chain employs TRBV5-1 and TRBJ1-4; D is possibly TRBD1 (5 bases). Trimming took off 2 bases at V and 5 bases at J, with 10 bases between the two ends. Germline V gene data show CDR1 as SGHRS and CDR2 as YFSETQ. This CDR3 contains 14 residues.

The gene calls are TRBV10-3 and TRBJ2-3; 9 bases are a match to TRBD2. This CDR3 has 13 residues. Germline V gene lookup returns CDR1 ENHRY and CDR2 SYGVKD. The V and J ends lost 6 bases and 6 bases, in that order; junction bases with no gene match: 4. CDR3 residues: CAIRGLAQDTQYF. The CDR3 nucleotides read TGTGCCATCAGGGGACTAGCACAGGATACGCAGTATTTT.

CDR3 residues: CASSGRVNTEAFF. For the CDR3, the DNA is TGTGCCAGCAGCGGCCGGGTGAACACTGAAGCTTTCTTT. This sequence joins TRBV7-2 and TRBJ1-1; D unclear. Germline CDR1 SGHTA, CDR2 FQGNSA. The germline V and J ends were trimmed by 5 bases and 0 bases, with 7 bases remaining between them. This CDR3 is 13 amino acids long.

The chain links TRBV2 to TRBJ1-1; D perhaps matches TRBD1 (5 bases). From germline, CDR1 is SNHLY and CDR2 FYNNEI. The CDR3 spans 13 residues. The germline V and J ends were trimmed by 5 bases and 1 base, with 8 bases remaining between them. The CDR3 region is CASSRQRNTEAFF. As DNA, the CDR3 is TGTGCCAGCAGTCGACAGAGGAACACTGAAGCTTTCTTT.

The chain has TRBV18 and TRBJ1-1; TRBD1 matches at 7 bases. V lost 3 bases to trimming and J lost 3 bases; unmatched junction nucleotides: 4. CDR1 is KGHSH, CDR2 LQKENI, per germline. The CDR3 runs 14 residues. The CDR3 nucleotides read TGTGCCAGCTCACCCCCGGGACAGTACACTGAAGCTTTCTTT. Protein: CASSPPGQYTEAFF.

About this clone itself: Sequence at one end of the junction differs from germline and may be a read error. The chain links TRBV5-6 to TRBJ1-4; weak D call: TRBD1 (5 bases). Germline CDR1 SGHDT, CDR2 YYEEEE. The CDR3 sequence is 13 residues long. DNA of the CDR3: TGTGCCAGCAGCTTGGGACAGTGGGGAACCTGGGTTTTT. Amino acid sequence: CASSLGQWGTWVF.

CDR3 nucleotides: TGTGCCAGCGACGGGGGAGGCACTGAAGCTTTCTTT. Protein: CASDGGGTEAFF. J is TRBJ1-1 and V is TRBV18, with a possible D match to TRBD1 (5 bases). V was shortened by 8 bases and J by 4 bases, with 11 bases between the two germline ends. CDR3 size: 12 residues. CDR1 and CDR2 (germline): KGHSH, LQKENI.

This clone showed up just once. This chain links TRBV14 with TRBJ1-1; TRBD1 matches 7 bases. The ends lost 5 bases at V and 3 bases at J; junction bases unmatched: 3. The CDR3 extends over 13 amino acids. CDR1 and CDR2 (germline): SGHDN, FVKESK. As DNA, the CDR3 is TGTGCCAGCAGCAGACAGGGTTACACTGAAGCTTTCTTT. Translation: CASSRQGYTEAFF.

Here the CDR3 reads CASSLDMGDTQYF. CDR3 nucleotides: TGCGCCAGCAGCTTGGACATGGGAGATACGCAGTATTTT. The chain has TRBV5-1 and TRBJ2-3; D remains ambiguous. Germline loops: CDR1 SGHRS, CDR2 YFSETQ. There are 13 residues in the CDR3. Trimming took 0 bases from V and 5 from J, leaving 7 bases between them.

V is TRBV2 and J is TRBJ1-1, with 8 bases fitting TRBD1. CDR1 is SNHLY, CDR2 FYNNEI, per germline. The CDR3 is 17 residues long. The V segment lost 2 bases and the J segment 3 bases; nucleotides outside the gene matches: 11. Written as DNA, the CDR3 is TGTGCCAGCAGTGAATCACCCTTAACGACAGGGGACACTGAAGCTTTCTTT. It codes for CASSESPLTTGDTEAFF.

The chain links TRBV10-2 to TRBJ1-1; TRBD1 matches at 7 bases. Germline loops: CDR1 WSHSY, CDR2 SAAADI. J lost 3 bases, V lost 0 bases, and 10 bases had no gene match. The CDR3 runs to 17 residues. The CDR3 reads CASSESPQGPGDTEAFF. CDR3 sequence (DNA): TGCGCCAGCAGTGAGTCCCCACAGGGGCCGGGGGACACTGAAGCTTTCTTT.

Here the CDR3 reads CASSESRGELFF. The CDR3 region has the DNA TGCGCCAGCAGTGAAAGTCGCGGGGAGCTGTTTTTT. The chain has TRBV10-1 and TRBJ2-2; D is uncertain. Trimming shortened V by 3 bases and J by 7 bases, and 6 bases separated the two germline ends. Germline V gene data show CDR1 as WNHNN and CDR2 as SYGVQD (reference sequence). CDR3 length: 12 amino acids.

The chain combines TRBV30 with TRBJ1-2, with D tentatively TRBD1 (6 bases). The CDR3 has 15 residues. Per germline, CDR1 GTSNPN and CDR2 SVGIG (reference sequence). V was pared by 4 bases and J by 0 bases, with 15 bases between. The DNA for the CDR3 is TGTGCCTGGACCCCCTTGACAGGAGCTAACTATGGCTACACCTTC. Translating gives CAWTPLTGANYGYTF.

V and J are TRBV5-1 and TRBJ2-1; D uncertain. V lost 5 bases and J 9 bases, leaving 15 bases between the germline ends. CDR1 is SGHRS and CDR2 is YFSETQ in the germline V gene. This CDR3 has 13 residues. The CDR3 DNA is TGCGCCAGCAGTCCTCCCGCCACCACTGAGCAGTTCTTC. It encodes CASSPPATTEQFF.

This sequence joins TRBV5-6 and TRBJ2-5, with D perhaps TRBD1 (5 bases). This CDR3 has 14 residues. V dropped 0 bases and J dropped 3 bases, with 9 bases sitting between them. Germline CDR1 and CDR2: SGHDT and YYEEEE. CDR3 protein: CASSLAPGKETQYF. In DNA, the CDR3 is TGTGCCAGCAGCTTGGCCCCAGGGAAAGAGACCCAGTACTTC.

The chain joins TRBV5-8 to TRBJ2-7, with TRBD2 matching over 7 bases. In germline, CDR1 is SGHTS, CDR2 YDEGEE. The CDR3 is made up of 15 amino acids. J gave up 3 bases and V 1 base, and 7 bases lay outside the gene matches. The chain's CDR3 is CASSLQAGRSYEQYF. CDR3 bases: TGTGCCAGCAGCTTGCAAGCGGGACGGAGCTACGAGCAGTACTTC.

J is TRBJ1-1 and V is TRBV5-4; D possibly corresponds to TRBD1 (5 bases). The CDR3 spans 12 residues. V lost 0 bases and J lost 10, with 10 bases in between. The germline V gene has CDR1 SGHNT and CDR2 YYREEE (reference sequence). Written as DNA, the CDR3 is TGTGCCAGCAGCTTGGGGACAACCGGAGCTTTCTTT. As protein: CASSLGTTGAFF.